Shown below are 8 T cell receptor beta chains from a single sample sequenced in a study of OX40 agonist ivuxolimab in advanced cancers. Sequenced by immunoSEQ multiplex PCR; TCRdb stores in-frame clones only, minus some. The sample carries approximately 70,000 clones, roughly 90% recorded once. Sequences were derived from CD4+ or CD8+ T cells sorted from blood, sampled in a trial of the OX40 agonist ivuxolimab. The source of these receptors is an adult with an advanced solid tumor such as melanoma, head and neck, liver or kidney cancer.

V and J are TRBV7-8 and TRBJ1-1, with 7 bases aligning to TRBD1. CDR3 length equals 18 residues. With V trimmed by 5 bases and J by 3 bases, 18 bases remained unmatched. CDR1 SGHVS and CDR2 FQNEAQ come from the germline V gene. This CDR3 is CASSPRLRTGRGDTEAFF. CDR3 bases: TGTGCCAGCAGCCCTAGGCTCCGGACAGGACGGGGGGACACTGAAGCTTTCTTT.

The sample holds a few counts of this clone. The chain carries TRBV6-5 and TRBJ2-5; TRBD1 is a possible D gene (6 bases). The CDR3 runs 13 residues. The V gene's germline CDR1 is MNHEY and CDR2 SVGAGI. Trimming took off 7 bases at V and 4 bases at J, with 13 bases between the two ends. The DNA for the CDR3 is TGTGCCAGCACCCCCACAGGGACAGAGACCCAGTACTTC. Protein product: CASTPTGTETQYF.

The chain links TRBV9 to TRBJ1-1; D is unclear. The CDR3 spans 12 residues. V was clipped by 4 bases and J by 5 bases, with 9 bases between them. The germline V gene has CDR1 SGDLS and CDR2 YYNGEE. The CDR3 coding sequence is TGTGCCAGCAGCCCGATAGGGACTGAAGCTTTCTTT. Its protein is CASSPIGTEAFF.

The rearrangement links TRBV7-4 to TRBJ2-7, with TRBD2 identical over 11 bases. V shed 7 bases, J shed 0 bases, and the junction held 8 bases outside the gene matches. The CDR3 length is 16 residues. Germline CDR1 and CDR2: SGHVT and SQSDAQ. The chain's CDR3 is CASTRTGTSGSYEQYF. The CDR3 DNA is TGTGCCAGCACCCGAACCGGGACTAGCGGCTCCTACGAGCAGTACTTC.

The genes are TRBV7-3 and TRBJ2-1; 11 nucleotides match TRBD2. Germline assignment: CDR1 SGHTA and CDR2 FQGTGA. The CDR3 is 14 amino acids. The ends lost 5 bases at V and 15 bases at J; junction bases unmatched: 12. The CDR3 DNA sequence: TGTGCCAGCAGCCCCGGGACTAGCGGACGAGAACGGTTCTTC. It yields the protein CASSPGTSGRERFF.

This clone appeared a few times. The chain is built from TRBV7-9 and TRBJ1-6; a weak D match, TRBD1 (5 bases). V lost 1 base and J lost 10, with 14 bases in between. The length of the CDR3 is 15 residues. Germline V gene sequence: CDR1 SEHNR, CDR2 FQNEAQ (reference sequence). As DNA, the CDR3 is TGTGCCAGCAGCTTAGATACTTTGGGGACCTCACCCCTCCACTTT. Encoded protein: CASSLDTLGTSPLHF.

The chain uses TRBV7-2 and TRBJ2-7; D gene unclear. V lost 6 bases, J lost 3 bases, and 12 bases lay in between. Germline V gene lookup returns CDR1 SGHTA and CDR2 FQGNSA. The CDR3 extends over 13 amino acids. The chain's CDR3 is CASRNRIHYEQYF. DNA for the CDR3: TGTGCCAGCAGGAACAGAATCCACTACGAGCAGTACTTC. Supplemented by reference TRBV7-2 and TRBJ2-7, the full variable domain reads GAGVSQSPSNKVTEKGKDVELRCDPISGHTALYWYRQSLGQGLEFLIYFQGNSAPDKSGLPSDRFSAERTGGSVSTLTIQRTQQEDSAVYLCASRNRIHYEQYFGPGTRLTVT.

This clone was counted once. The gene calls are TRBV6-1 and TRBJ2-7; D gene uncertain. V shed 2 bases and J shed 6 bases, with 8 bases lying between them. Germline loops: CDR1 MNHNS, CDR2 SASEGT. This CDR3 is 12 amino acids long. CDR3 DNA sequence: TGTGCCAGCAGTGAAATACAGTTCGAGCAGTACTTC. Translated: CASSEIQFEQYF.